This paragraph covers one T cell receptor (beta chain) sequence. One junction end does not reproduce the germline sequence, and a read error may be involved. These data originate in a study of cytomegalovirus exposure and HLA in healthy donors. The CDR3 contains 16 residues. Germline CDR1 is SEHNR and CDR2 is FQNEAQ (reference sequence). The PCR was carried out with 60 Vbeta primers and 13 Jbeta primers. Clones were sequenced by immunoSEQ multiplex PCR, and TCRdb holds only the in-frame ones, with some missing. The sample includes about 200,000 clones, 82% of them seen just once. The genes are TRBV7-9 and TRBJ2-2; tentatively, D is TRBD1 or TRBD2 (5 bases each). This clonotype was sampled from a woman in her fifties or sixties in good health and CMV-seropositive. The sequenced sample was PBMCs. CDR3 nucleotide sequence: TGTTCCAGCAGCTTAGCGTTCGACAGTTCCACCGGGGAGCTGTTTTTT. Translated: CSSSLAFDSSTGELFF.